The clone carrying this TCR beta chain was found many times. Per the germline V gene, CDR1 is SEHNR and CDR2 is FQNEAQ (reference sequence). CDR3 length equals 14 residues. The V and J ends lost 5 bases and 2 bases respectively, with 11 bases between them. Amplification of TCR beta CDR3 regions was performed using RNA transcripts as template. First-round RT-PCR targeting the TCR CDR3 was performed with the HTBI primer set. TCRdb passed the multiplex PCR reads through MiXCR, listing each CDR3 protein once. This sample has approximately 600,000 distinct CDR3 sequences, with approximately 15% found just once. The data were obtained in a study of T cells in Graves' hyperthyroidism and ophthalmopathy. The wider study: Peripheral blood specimens were obtained at initial diagnosis, prior to any treatment.

Material: blood. This TCR was recovered from a woman aged 18-29 years with Graves' ophthalmopathy. The chain combines TRBV7-9 with TRBJ2-3; D is possibly TRBD2 (5 bases). The CDR3 spells CASSHTGDTDTQYF. CDR3 DNA sequence: TGTGCCAGCAGCCATACCGGGGACACAGATACGCAGTATTTT.